The 4 T cell receptor beta chains below all came from one sample that was sequenced in a study of cytomegalovirus exposure and HLA in healthy donors. The PCR ran on 60 Vbeta and 13 Jbeta primers. Repertoires were generated with immunoSEQ multiplex PCR, while TCRdb's copy carries only in-frame clones and drops some. The table shows fewer than 130,000 clones, with 74% occurring only once. Sample: PBMCs. The source is a man aged 45-65 years in good health and CMV-seropositive.

The rearrangement uses TRBV7-8 and TRBJ1-2, with a possible D match to TRBD1 (6 bases). V was clipped by 1 base and J by 7 bases, with 10 bases between them. This CDR3 has 13 residues. Germline loops: CDR1 SGHVS, CDR2 FQNEAQ. The CDR3 spells CASSLGGQGGYTF. The CDR3, as DNA: TGTGCCAGCAGCTTAGGGGGGCAGGGTGGCTACACCTTC.

The gene calls are TRBV5-1 and TRBJ2-5; the D gene is possibly TRBD1 (5 bases). Trimming left V 6 bases short and J 1 base short, with 16 bases between. The CDR3 covers 15 residues. The V gene's germline CDR1 is SGHRS and CDR2 YFSETQ. CDR3 loop: CASTLNGAAQETQYF. The CDR3 nucleotides read TGCGCCAGCACCCTGAATGGGGCGGCCCAAGAGACCCAGTACTTC.

The chain links TRBV14 to TRBJ2-7, with unresolved D. Germline CDR1 reads SGHDN; CDR2 reads FVKESK. The ends were cut back, 1 base at V and 0 bases at J, with 10 bases in the middle. The CDR3 consists of 15 residues. CDR3 DNA: TGTGCCAGCAGCCAAGCGAGAGGAAGCTCCTACGAGCAGTACTTC. Its translation is CASSQARGSSYEQYF.

This chain links TRBV5-1 with TRBJ2-3; TRBD1 might be the D (5 bases). This CDR3 is 16 amino acids long. The germline V and J ends were trimmed by 1 base and 0 bases, with 12 bases remaining between them. Germline V lookup: CDR1 SGHRS, CDR2 YFSETQ. CDR3 nucleotides: TGCGCCAGCAGCTTGTCAGGGCGAGTGAGCACAGATACGCAGTATTTT. It specifies CASSLSGRVSTDTQYF. Full variable domain (remainder filled in from reference TRBV5-1 and TRBJ2-3): KAGVTQTPRYLIKTRGQQVTLSCSPISGHRSVSWYQQTPGQGLQFLFEYFSETQRNKGNFPGRFSGRQFSNSRSEMNVSTLELGDSALYLCASSLSGRVSTDTQYFGPGTRLTVL.